These 18 T cell receptor beta chains were all obtained from the same sample, sequenced in a study of technical replicates of blood from several donors. Some clones are missing from TCRdb's copy, which holds only in-frame ones; the method was immunoSEQ multiplex PCR. Here the sample spans roughly 70,000 clones, about 90% being singletons. The sample taken for sequencing was T cells isolated from PBMCs. Receptors were obtained from a human donor in good health.

The sample holds one count of this clone. This sequence joins TRBV30 and TRBJ2-1; 9 bases are a match to TRBD2. CDR1 and CDR2 (germline): GTSNPN, SVGIG (reference sequence). The ends lost 3 bases at V and 6 bases at J; junction bases unmatched: 6. The CDR3 length is 14 residues. The chain's CDR3 is CAWSGEREVNEQFF. The CDR3 region has the DNA TGTGCCTGGAGCGGCGAGCGGGAGGTCAATGAGCAGTTCTTC.

The chain is built from TRBV6-1 and TRBJ1-5; 7 bases agree with TRBD1. The V gene end was trimmed by 7 bases and the J gene end by 5 bases; junction bases not matched to a gene: 11. Germline V gives CDR1 MNHNS, CDR2 SASEGT. The CDR3 consists of 15 residues. CDR3 bases: TGTGCCAGCAAGGGTTGGGGACAGCCGTATCAGCCCCAGCATTTT. Encoded protein: CASKGWGQPYQPQHF.

The table lists this clone with a count of one. This chain links TRBV27 with TRBJ2-1, with 9 positions matching TRBD2. The CDR3 length is 15 residues. Germline-derived CDR1 and CDR2 are MNHEY and SMNVEV (reference sequence). Trimming removed 3 bases from V and 2 bases from J; junction bases left unmatched: 2. CDR3 loop: CASSLGGRAYNEQFF. The CDR3 DNA sequence: TGTGCCAGCAGTTTGGGCGGGAGGGCCTACAATGAGCAGTTCTTC.

The chain joins TRBV5-6 to TRBJ1-2; TRBD1 matches 9 bases. Germline values: CDR1 SGHDT, CDR2 YYEEEE. This CDR3 spans 18 amino acids. Trimming took 5 bases from V and 4 from J; bases not matched to a gene: 18. The DNA of the CDR3 is TGTGCCAGCAGACGGAAACCACTACAGGGGGCGCCGGGCTATGGCTACACCTTC. It encodes CASRRKPLQGAPGYGYTF.

The chain is built from TRBV28 and TRBJ2-2; 7 bases align to TRBD2. Trimming at V came to 6 bases and at J to 1 base, leaving 8 bases not matched to a gene. This CDR3 contains 16 residues. The germline CDR1 and CDR2 sequences are MDHEN and SYDVKM. This CDR3 reads CASSRSGRRNTGELFF. The CDR3 nucleotides read TGTGCCAGCAGCCGTAGCGGGCGGCGGAACACCGGGGAGCTGTTTTTT.

This chain links TRBV5-6 with TRBJ1-2; D might be TRBD1 (6 bases). The CDR3 contains 15 residues. Germline V gives CDR1 SGHDT, CDR2 YYEEEE. Trimming stripped 2 bases from V and 4 bases from J, with 15 bases between. In nucleotides, the CDR3 is TGTGCCAGCAGCTTCCACCCCCGGGACACCTATGGCTACACCTTC. Residues: CASSFHPRDTYGYTF.

This chain joins TRBV19 and TRBJ2-1, with 8 bases matching TRBD1. Germline V gene lookup returns CDR1 LNHDA and CDR2 SQIVND (reference sequence). The CDR3 has 22 residues. The junction had 36 bases not matched to a gene; V was cut back by 8 bases and J by 9 bases. The CDR3 loop reads CASGRDRISGLIVGGAISEQFF. As DNA, the CDR3 is TGTGCCAGTGGTAGGGACAGGATTAGCGGACTAATAGTAGGAGGGGCAATCAGTGAGCAGTTCTTC.

The chain joins TRBV19 to TRBJ1-5; TRBD1 is a possible D gene (6 bases). The CDR3 covers 17 residues. From germline, CDR1 is LNHDA and CDR2 SQIVND (reference sequence). With 0 bases removed from V and 0 bases from J, the gap between germline ends came to 12 bases. CDR3 in amino acids: CASSIDEGTYSNQPQHF. CDR3 in DNA: TGTGCCAGTAGTATAGATGAGGGGACATATAGCAATCAGCCCCAGCATTTT. The variable domain in full, completed from reference TRBV19 and TRBJ1-5, reads DGGITQSPKYLFRKEGQNVTLSCEQNLNHDAMYWYRQDPGQGLRLIYYSQIVNDFQKGDIAEGYSVSREKKESFPLTVTSAQKNPTAFYLCASSIDEGTYSNQPQHFGDGTRLSIL.

The V and J genes are TRBV4-1 and TRBJ2-1; TRBD2 aligns across 8 bases. The CDR3 has 15 residues. V gave up 3 bases and J gave up 7 bases; unmatched junction bases: 8. Germline V gives CDR1 MGHRA, CDR2 YSYEKL. CDR3 amino acids: CASSHFGRVSNEQFF. As DNA, the CDR3 is TGCGCCAGCAGCCACTTCGGGAGGGTATCAAATGAGCAGTTCTTC.

V gene TRBV19 combines with J gene TRBJ1-1, with D possibly being TRBD1 (5 bases). This CDR3 has 14 amino acids. Germline CDR1 reads LNHDA; CDR2 reads SQIVND (reference sequence). Trimming took 5 bases from V and 5 from J, leaving 15 bases between them. The CDR3 region is CASSYNRFKTEAFF. The CDR3 DNA follows: TGTGCCAGTAGTTATAACAGGTTTAAGACTGAAGCTTTCTTT. The full variable domain, rest sourced from reference TRBV19 and TRBJ1-1, is DGGITQSPKYLFRKEGQNVTLSCEQNLNHDAMYWYRQDPGQGLRLIYYSQIVNDFQKGDIAEGYSVSREKKESFPLTVTSAQKNPTAFYLCASSYNRFKTEAFFGQGTRLTVV.

This chain connects TRBV4-1 to TRBJ1-1, with a possible D match to TRBD1 (6 bases). V lost 1 base, J lost 1 base, and 19 bases lay in between. Per germline, CDR1 MGHRA and CDR2 YSYEKL. The CDR3 length is 18 residues. The CDR3: CASSQAPPRGAPNTEAFF. DNA of the CDR3: TGCGCCAGCAGCCAAGCCCCCCCTCGGGGGGCCCCGAACACTGAAGCTTTCTTT.

The chain carries TRBV15 and TRBJ2-7; D is possibly TRBD2 (5 bases). Deletions cut 0 bases from V and 3 bases from J, with 12 bases between. Germline V gene lookup returns CDR1 LNHNV and CDR2 YYDKDF (reference sequence). CDR3 length equals 15 residues. The CDR3: CATSRDNMEVYEQYF. The DNA of the CDR3 is TGTGCCACCAGCAGAGATAATATGGAGGTCTACGAGCAGTACTTC. The full variable domain, its missing parts supplied by reference TRBV15 and TRBJ2-7, is DAMVIQNPRYQVTQFGKPVTLSCSQTLNHNVMYWYQQKSSQAPKLLFHYYDKDFNNEADTPDNFQSRRPNTSFCFLDIRSPGLGDTAMYLCATSRDNMEVYEQYFGPGTRLTVT.

Regarding this clone: A read error may account for a junction end that differs from germline. This chain links TRBV7-2 with TRBJ2-7, with D perhaps matching TRBD2 (7 bases). The CDR3 is 15 residues long. In germline, CDR1 is SGHTA, CDR2 FQGNSA. The CDR3 spells CASRLGGGTSYEQYF. In nucleotides, the CDR3 is TGTGCCAGCAGGTTAGGGGGAGGGACGTCCTACGAGCAGTACTTC.

In this sample, this clone turned up once. The rearrangement joins TRBV28 to TRBJ1-1, with D possibly being TRBD1 (5 bases). V lost 8 bases and J lost 3, with 13 bases in between. In germline, CDR1 is MDHEN, CDR2 SYDVKM. This CDR3 contains 13 residues. The DNA for the CDR3 is TGTGCCAGCGGAGCGACAGCCTACACTGAAGCTTTCTTT. This sequence encodes CASGATAYTEAFF.

V usage is TRBV5-6 and J usage is TRBJ1-5, with no clear D. V was trimmed by 1 base and J by 1 base, leaving 15 bases between them. Germline CDR1 is SGHDT and CDR2 is YYEEEE. The CDR3 sequence is 17 residues long. CDR3 amino acids: CASSLMEDDFSNQPQHF. The CDR3 coding sequence is TGTGCCAGCAGCTTGATGGAGGACGATTTCAGCAATCAGCCCCAGCATTTT.

A single count supports this clone. This sequence joins TRBV5-1 and TRBJ2-5, with 9 bases lining up with TRBD2. Germline values: CDR1 SGHRS, CDR2 YFSETQ. The V and J ends lost 0 bases and 4 bases, in that order; junction bases with no gene match: 4. This CDR3 is 15 amino acids long. This chain's CDR3 is CASSLVAGDIETQYF. CDR3 DNA sequence: TGCGCCAGCAGCTTGGTAGCGGGAGATATAGAGACCCAGTACTTC.

In its sample, this clone was seen once. The chain uses TRBV7-3 and TRBJ2-1; 8 bases agree with TRBD2. This CDR3 is built from 18 residues. CDR1 and CDR2 from the germline V gene are SGHTA and FQGTGA. J gave up 6 bases and V 0 bases, and 13 bases lay outside the gene matches. The CDR3 region is CASSLTYFKRELGNEQFF. The CDR3 DNA is TGTGCCAGCAGCTTAACGTACTTTAAGCGGGAGTTAGGCAATGAGCAGTTCTTC.

DNA of the CDR3: TGTGCCAGCAAGGACAGGGACTATGGCTACACCTTC. Translating gives CASKDRDYGYTF. This chain connects TRBV19 to TRBJ1-2; 8 nucleotides align to TRBD1. Trimming cost V 9 bases and J 3 bases; bases outside gene matches: 3. This CDR3 comprises 12 residues. In germline, CDR1 is LNHDA, CDR2 SQIVND (reference sequence).